A few counts support the clone carrying this T cell receptor (beta chain). TCRdb keeps only in-frame clones here, not all; method: immunoSEQ multiplex PCR. The table has 15,000 to 20,000 clones, over 80% seen once. The data are from a study of technical replicates of blood from a handful of donors. The receptor's source is a human donor in good health. Sequenced material: PBMCs.

For the CDR3, the DNA is TGTGCCAGCAGCTTAGGGACAGGTTACGTCTACGAGCAGTACTTC. Encoded protein: CASSLGTGYVYEQYF. The chain couples TRBV11-2 to TRBJ2-7; 7 nucleotides line up with TRBD1. After removal of 1 base from V and 3 bases from J, the junction contained 6 bases not matched to a gene. Looked up from germline, CDR1 is SGHAT and CDR2 is FQNNGV. The CDR3 sequence is 15 residues long.